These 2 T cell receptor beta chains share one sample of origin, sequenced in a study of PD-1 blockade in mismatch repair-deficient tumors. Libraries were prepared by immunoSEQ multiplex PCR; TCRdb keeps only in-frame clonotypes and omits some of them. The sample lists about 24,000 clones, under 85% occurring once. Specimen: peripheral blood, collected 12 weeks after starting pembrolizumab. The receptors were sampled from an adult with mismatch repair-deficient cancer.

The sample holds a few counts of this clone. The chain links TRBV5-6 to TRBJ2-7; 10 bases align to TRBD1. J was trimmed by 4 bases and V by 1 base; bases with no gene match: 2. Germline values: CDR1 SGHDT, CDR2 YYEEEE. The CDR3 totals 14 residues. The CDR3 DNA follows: TGTGCCAGCAGCTTGCCGGGACAGGGGTACGAGCAGTACTTC. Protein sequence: CASSLPGQGYEQYF.

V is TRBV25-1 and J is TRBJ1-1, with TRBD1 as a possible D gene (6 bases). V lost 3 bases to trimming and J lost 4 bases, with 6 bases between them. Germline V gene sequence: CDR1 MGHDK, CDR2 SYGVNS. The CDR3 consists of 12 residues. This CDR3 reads CASSDRGTEAFF. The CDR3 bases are TGTGCCAGCAGTGACAGGGGCACTGAAGCTTTCTTT. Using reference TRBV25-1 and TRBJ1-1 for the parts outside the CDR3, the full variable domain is EADIYQTPRYLVIGTGKKITLECSQTMGHDKMYWYQQDPGMELHLIHYSYGVNSTEKGDLSSESTVSRIRTEHFPLTLESARPSHTSQYLCASSDRGTEAFFGQGTRLTVV.